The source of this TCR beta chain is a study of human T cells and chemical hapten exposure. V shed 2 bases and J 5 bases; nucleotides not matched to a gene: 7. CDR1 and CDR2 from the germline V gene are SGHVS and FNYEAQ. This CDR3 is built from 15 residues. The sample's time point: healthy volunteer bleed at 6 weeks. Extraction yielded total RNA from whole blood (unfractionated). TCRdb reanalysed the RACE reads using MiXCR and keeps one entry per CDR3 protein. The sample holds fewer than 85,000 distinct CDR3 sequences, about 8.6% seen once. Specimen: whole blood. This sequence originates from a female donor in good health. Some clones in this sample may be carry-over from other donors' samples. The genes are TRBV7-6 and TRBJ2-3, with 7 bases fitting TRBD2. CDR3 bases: TGTGCCAGCAGCTTACGCGGGGGTACGGTAGATACGCAGTATTTT. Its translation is CASSLRGGTVDTQYF. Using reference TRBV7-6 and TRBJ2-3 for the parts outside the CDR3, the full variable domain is GAGVSQSPRYKVTKRGQDVALRCDPISGHVSLYWYRQALGQGPEFLTYFNYEAQQDKSGLPNDRFSAERPEGSISTLTIQRTEQRDSAMYRCASSLRGGTVDTQYFGPGTRLTVL.